The 22 T cell receptor beta chains below come from one sample, sequenced in a study of blood T cell repertoires in COVID-19. TCRdb keeps only in-frame clones here, not all; method: immunoSEQ multiplex PCR. The sample has roughly 99,000 clones; about 85% are singletons. The specimen sequenced was peripheral blood. The receptors stem from a woman older than 75 with acute or convalescent COVID-19.

The V gene is TRBV7-2, the J gene TRBJ2-1, with 7 bases lining up with TRBD1. Germline V gene data show CDR1 as SGHTA and CDR2 as FQGNSA. The CDR3 contains 16 residues. V lost 1 base and J lost 1; bases outside the gene matches: 4. CDR3: CASSLGQGRSYNEQFF. CDR3 sequence (DNA): TGTGCCAGCAGCTTAGGACAGGGTAGGTCCTACAATGAGCAGTTCTTC.

This clone occurred a few times. Other DNA sequences in the same sample also yield this CDR3. The chain combines TRBV5-4 with TRBJ1-1; TRBD1 matches 9 bases. The CDR3 loop spans 14 amino acids. V lost 4 bases and J lost 1; bases outside the gene matches: 2. Germline assignment: CDR1 SGHNT and CDR2 YYREEE (reference sequence). The CDR3 DNA follows: TGTGCCAGCAGCCGGGACAGGGCGAACACTGAAGCTTTCTTT. Its translation: CASSRDRANTEAFF.

This chain joins TRBV6-6 and TRBJ1-4, with D possibly matching TRBD1 (5 bases). Per the germline V gene, CDR1 is MNHNY and CDR2 is SVGAGI (reference sequence). CDR3 length equals 15 residues. Trimming took off 5 bases at V and 0 bases at J, with 10 bases between the two ends. DNA of the CDR3: TGTGCCAGCAGTCCTACAGGAGCAACTAATGAAAAACTGTTTTTT. Amino acid sequence: CASSPTGATNEKLFF.

The genes are TRBV7-2 and TRBJ2-3; the match to TRBD2 covers 14 bases. The germline V gene encodes CDR1 SGHTA and CDR2 FQGNSA. CDR3 length: 17 residues. V lost 4 bases to trimming and J lost 8 bases; unmatched junction nucleotides: 11. CDR3 coding DNA: TGTGCCAGCAGCTCAAACAGAGGACTAGCGGGGGGCGGTACGCAGTATTTT. It codes for CASSSNRGLAGGGTQYF.

The J gene is TRBJ1-1, the V gene TRBV7-2; D is ambiguous. This CDR3 has 13 residues. The V end was cut by 7 bases, the J end by 4 bases, with 13 bases between. Per the germline V gene, CDR1 is SGHTA and CDR2 is FQGNSA. CDR3 protein: CASTSRGGTEAFF. CDR3 coding DNA: TGTGCCAGCACCTCCCGGGGAGGCACTGAAGCTTTCTTT.

This clone has just one count. The chain has TRBV7-2 and TRBJ1-5, with D perhaps TRBD1 (5 bases). This CDR3 is built from 15 residues. The V end was cut by 2 bases, the J end by 5 bases, with 13 bases between. In germline, CDR1 is SGHTA, CDR2 FQGNSA. The CDR3 sequence: CASSLWGREDQPQHF. CDR3 nucleotides: TGTGCCAGCAGCTTATGGGGACGGGAGGATCAGCCCCAGCATTTT. The complete variable domain, with remaining parts taken from reference TRBV7-2 and TRBJ1-5, reads GAGVSQSPSNKVTEKGKDVELRCDPISGHTALYWYRQSLGQGLEFLIYFQGNSAPDKSGLPSDRFSAERTGGSVSTLTIQRTQQEDSAVYLCASSLWGREDQPQHFGDGTRLSIL.

The chain couples TRBV4-3 to TRBJ1-2, with 8 bases that match TRBD1. Germline trimming cut 4 bases from V and 10 bases from J; bases unmatched to any gene: 11. This CDR3 is built from 14 residues. The V gene's germline CDR1 is LGHNA and CDR2 YSLEER. The CDR3 protein is CASSLASGTGVYTF. CDR3 nucleotides: TGCGCCAGCAGCCTAGCATCCGGGACAGGTGTCTACACCTTC.

This clone was seen a handful of times. The CDR3 region is CASSPGYSSLHF. The CDR3 region has the DNA TGTGCCAGCAGTCCAGGGTACTCGTCACTCCACTTT. The chain links TRBV6-5 to TRBJ1-6; TRBD1 is a possible D gene (5 bases). Looked up from germline, CDR1 is MNHEY and CDR2 is SVGAGI. Trimming removed 5 bases from V and 16 bases from J, with 15 bases in between. CDR3 size: 12 residues.

This chain uses TRBV6-6 with TRBJ2-3, with TRBD1 matching over 7 bases. From germline, CDR1 is MNHNY and CDR2 SVGAGI (reference sequence). After removal of 6 bases from V and 1 base from J, the junction contained 7 bases not matched to a gene. This CDR3 has 15 amino acids. CDR3 sequence reads: CASSPHGTGTDTQYF. The CDR3 nucleotides are TGTGCCAGCAGCCCTCATGGGACAGGCACAGATACGCAGTATTTT.

The J gene is TRBJ2-5, the V gene TRBV28; perhaps TRBD1 as D (6 bases). The CDR3 extends over 15 amino acids. Deletions cut 5 bases from V and 2 bases from J, with 15 bases between. Looked up from germline, CDR1 is MDHEN and CDR2 is SYDVKM. For the CDR3, the DNA is TGTGCCAGCAGTCCCTCGGACAGACGGCAAGAGACCCAGTACTTC. Translating gives CASSPSDRRQETQYF.

The J gene is TRBJ1-6, the V gene TRBV5-1; D ambiguous. There are 17 residues in the CDR3. The germline V gene encodes CDR1 SGHRS and CDR2 YFSETQ. V was cut by 3 bases and J by 8 bases, with 21 bases left in between. The CDR3 region has the DNA TGCGCCAGCAGCTCAGGACTGATGTCGTCCCTGGATTCACCCCTCCACTTT. This codes for CASSSGLMSSLDSPLHF.

This sequence joins TRBV2 and TRBJ2-5; a weak D match, TRBD2 (6 bases). V was clipped by 1 base and J by 5 bases, with 17 bases between them. Germline V gene sequence: CDR1 SNHLY, CDR2 FYNNEI. The CDR3 contains 16 residues. The chain's CDR3 is CASSEGVGGGWETQYF. CDR3 nucleotide sequence: TGTGCCAGCAGTGAAGGTGTCGGGGGTGGTTGGGAGACCCAGTACTTC.

The chain combines TRBV12-3 or TRBV12-4 with TRBJ1-2, with D possibly being TRBD1 (5 bases). The length of the CDR3 is 13 residues. V lost 5 bases and J lost 6, with 13 bases in between. The DNA for the CDR3 is TGTGCCAGCAGTGCCCAGGGCGGAAATGGCTACACCTTC. Its translation: CASSAQGGNGYTF.

V is TRBV11-3 and J is TRBJ2-1, with 7 bases fitting TRBD2. The germline V gene encodes CDR1 SGHNT and CDR2 YENEEA. The CDR3 contains 12 residues. J gave up 8 bases and V 4 bases, and 2 bases lay outside the gene matches. CDR3 residues: CASSSTSHEQFF. The CDR3 nucleotides are TGTGCCAGCAGCTCGACTAGCCATGAGCAGTTCTTC.

This chain joins TRBV13 and TRBJ2-5, with 7 bases matching TRBD1. The CDR3 loop spans 15 amino acids. Trimming took 4 bases from V and 0 from J; bases not matched to a gene: 5. Germline CDR1 PRHDT, CDR2 FYEKMQ (reference sequence). CDR3 coding DNA: TGTGCCAGCAGCTCGGGACAGATCAACCAAGAGACCCAGTACTTC. Protein sequence: CASSSGQINQETQYF.

This sequence joins TRBV5-4 and TRBJ2-1; 7 nucleotides match TRBD2. CDR1 is SGHNT and CDR2 is YYREEE in the germline V gene (reference sequence). The CDR3 loop spans 15 amino acids. V was clipped by 4 bases and J by 2 bases; unmatched bases: 6. The CDR3 reads CASSLGGTTYNEQFF. The CDR3 nucleotides read TGTGCCAGCAGCCTCGGAGGGACTACCTACAATGAGCAGTTCTTC.

CDR3 sequence (DNA): TGTGCCAGCAGCTATGGGGGGTCTCTGAACACTGAAGCTTTCTTT. Translation: CASSYGGSLNTEAFF. The chain couples TRBV6-2 or TRBV6-3 to TRBJ1-1, with D maybe TRBD1 (5 bases). This CDR3 is built from 15 residues. CDR1 MNHEY and CDR2 SVGEGT come from the germline V gene. Trimming took 6 bases from V and 0 from J, leaving 14 bases between them.

The V gene is TRBV6-2 or TRBV6-3, the J gene TRBJ2-4; 11 bases are a match to TRBD1. Germline V gene lookup returns CDR1 MNHEY and CDR2 SVGEGT. The CDR3 contains 16 residues. V lost 5 bases and J lost 6; bases outside the gene matches: 9. The CDR3 here is CASSARDRGGPNIQYF. CDR3 in DNA: TGTGCCAGCAGTGCCCGGGACAGGGGGGGCCCAAACATTCAGTACTTC.

This clone was found once. This rearrangement joins TRBV27 to TRBJ1-1; 7 nucleotides match TRBD1. V was clipped by 5 bases and J by 2 bases; unmatched bases: 5. CDR1 is MNHEY, CDR2 SMNVEV, per germline (reference sequence). CDR3 length equals 14 residues. The chain's CDR3 is CASSREGANTEAFF. The DNA for the CDR3 is TGTGCCAGCAGTAGAGAGGGGGCTAACACTGAAGCTTTCTTT.

V is TRBV9 and J is TRBJ2-3, with 10 bases fitting TRBD2. The V gene's germline CDR1 is SGDLS and CDR2 YYNGEE. The junction had 8 bases not matched to a gene; V was cut back by 1 base and J by 3 bases. The CDR3 sequence is 17 residues long. The CDR3: CASSVMSGGARTDTQYF. Written as DNA, the CDR3 is TGTGCCAGCAGCGTAATGAGCGGGGGGGCTCGGACAGATACGCAGTATTTT.

The V gene is TRBV2, the J gene TRBJ2-1; D gene ambiguous. Germline CDR1 and CDR2: SNHLY and FYNNEI. V was cut by 5 bases and J by 1 base, with 6 bases left in between. The CDR3 sequence is 13 residues long. The CDR3 spells CASSYVSYNEQFF. The CDR3 region has the DNA TGTGCCAGCAGTTATGTATCCTACAATGAGCAGTTCTTC.

This clone showed up just once. The V call is TRBV5-1, the J call TRBJ2-5; D is possibly TRBD1 (6 bases). The germline V and J ends were trimmed by 1 base and 2 bases, with 9 bases remaining between them. The CDR3 contains 14 residues. Germline CDR1 and CDR2: SGHRS and YFSETQ. CDR3 sequence reads: CASSLYGQQETQYF. The CDR3, as DNA: TGCGCCAGCAGCTTGTATGGACAGCAAGAGACCCAGTACTTC.